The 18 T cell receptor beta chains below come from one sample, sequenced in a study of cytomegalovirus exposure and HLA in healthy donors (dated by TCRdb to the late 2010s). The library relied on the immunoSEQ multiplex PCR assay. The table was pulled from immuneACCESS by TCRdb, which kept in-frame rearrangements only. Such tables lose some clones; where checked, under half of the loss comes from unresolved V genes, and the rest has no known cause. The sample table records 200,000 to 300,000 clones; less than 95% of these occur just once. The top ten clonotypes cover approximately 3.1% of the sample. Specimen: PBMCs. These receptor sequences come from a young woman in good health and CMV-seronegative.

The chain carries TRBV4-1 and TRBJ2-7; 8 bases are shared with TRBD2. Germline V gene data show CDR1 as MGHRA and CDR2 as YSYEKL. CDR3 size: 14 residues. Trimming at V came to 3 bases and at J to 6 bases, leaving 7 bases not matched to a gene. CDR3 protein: CASSQSGGRSEQYF. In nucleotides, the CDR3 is TGCGCCAGCAGCCAGTCGGGGGGGCGATCCGAGCAGTACTTC.

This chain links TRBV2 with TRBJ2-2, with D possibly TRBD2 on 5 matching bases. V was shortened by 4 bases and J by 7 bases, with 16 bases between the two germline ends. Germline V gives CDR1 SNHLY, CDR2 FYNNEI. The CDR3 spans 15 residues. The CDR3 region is CASSADSRGNGELFF. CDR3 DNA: TGTGCCAGCAGTGCTGACTCCCGAGGGAACGGGGAGCTGTTTTTT.

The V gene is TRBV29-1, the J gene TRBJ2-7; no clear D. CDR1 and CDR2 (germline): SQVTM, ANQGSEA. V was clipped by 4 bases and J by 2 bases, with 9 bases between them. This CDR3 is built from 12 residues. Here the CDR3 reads CSVVPGPYEQYF. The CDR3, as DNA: TGCAGCGTTGTTCCGGGTCCCTACGAGCAGTACTTC.

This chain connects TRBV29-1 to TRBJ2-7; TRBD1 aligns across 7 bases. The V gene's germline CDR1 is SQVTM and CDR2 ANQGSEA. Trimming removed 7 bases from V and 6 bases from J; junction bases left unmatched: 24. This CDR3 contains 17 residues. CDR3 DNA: TGCAGCGGGGGAAGAGGAAAGAAGAGGGGGCCTTGGGGCGAGCAGTACTTC. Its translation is CSGGRGKKRGPWGEQYF.

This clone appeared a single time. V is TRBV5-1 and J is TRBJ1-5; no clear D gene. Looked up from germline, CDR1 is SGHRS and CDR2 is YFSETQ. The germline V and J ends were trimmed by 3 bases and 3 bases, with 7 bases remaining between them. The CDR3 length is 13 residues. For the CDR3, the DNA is TGCGCCAGCAGCTACGGCGACAATCAGCCCCAGCATTTT. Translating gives CASSYGDNQPQHF.

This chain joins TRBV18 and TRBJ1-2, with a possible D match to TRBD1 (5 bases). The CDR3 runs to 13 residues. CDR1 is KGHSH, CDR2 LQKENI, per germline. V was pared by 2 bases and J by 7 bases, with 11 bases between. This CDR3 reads CASSPSGQGGYTF. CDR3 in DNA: TGTGCCAGCTCACCATCGGGGCAGGGTGGCTACACCTTC.

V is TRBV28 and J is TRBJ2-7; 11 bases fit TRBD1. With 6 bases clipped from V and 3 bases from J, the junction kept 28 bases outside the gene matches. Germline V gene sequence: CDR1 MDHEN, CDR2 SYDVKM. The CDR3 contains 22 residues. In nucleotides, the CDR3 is TGTGCCAGCAGCACGGACAGGGGGCGCCTTGGGCTAGCGGGATTCTGGGACTACGAGCAGTACTTC. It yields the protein CASSTDRGRLGLAGFWDYEQYF.

The CDR3: CASSLAGGLNTGELFF. In DNA, the CDR3 is TGTGCCAGCAGCTTGGCGGGAGGGCTGAACACCGGGGAGCTGTTTTTT. The V and J genes are TRBV5-6 and TRBJ2-2, with 8 bases fitting TRBD2. Germline assignment: CDR1 SGHDT and CDR2 YYEEEE. Unmatched junction bases numbered 2, after V lost 0 bases and J lost 1 base. The CDR3 has 16 amino acids.

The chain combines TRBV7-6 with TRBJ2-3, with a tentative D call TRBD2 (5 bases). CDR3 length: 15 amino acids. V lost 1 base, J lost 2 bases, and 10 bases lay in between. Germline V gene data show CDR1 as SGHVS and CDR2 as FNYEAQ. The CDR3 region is CASSLETRTTDTQYF. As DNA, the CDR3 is TGTGCCAGCAGCTTAGAAACTAGAACCACAGATACGCAGTATTTT.

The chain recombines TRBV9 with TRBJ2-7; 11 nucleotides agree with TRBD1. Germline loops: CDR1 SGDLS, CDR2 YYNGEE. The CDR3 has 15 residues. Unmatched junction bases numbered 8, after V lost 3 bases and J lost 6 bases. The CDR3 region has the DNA TGTGCCAGCAGCGCAGGGGGACAGGGGGGACTCGAGCAGTACTTC. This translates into CASSAGGQGGLEQYF.

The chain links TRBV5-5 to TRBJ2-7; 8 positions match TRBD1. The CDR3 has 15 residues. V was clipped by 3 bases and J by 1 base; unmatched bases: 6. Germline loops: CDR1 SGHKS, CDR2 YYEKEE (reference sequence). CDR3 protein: CASSYGGTGSYEQYF. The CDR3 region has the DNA TGTGCCAGCAGCTATGGGGGGACAGGATCCTACGAGCAGTACTTC.

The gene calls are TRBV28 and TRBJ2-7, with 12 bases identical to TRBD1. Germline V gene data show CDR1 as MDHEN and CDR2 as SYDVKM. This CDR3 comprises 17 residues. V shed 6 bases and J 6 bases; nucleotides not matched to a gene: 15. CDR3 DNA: TGTGCCAGCAGCTCCCTTGGTTGGGACAGGGGGCGTTCCGAGCAGTACTTC. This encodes CASSSLGWDRGRSEQYF. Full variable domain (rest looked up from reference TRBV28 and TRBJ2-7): DVKVTQSSRYLVKRTGEKVFLECVQDMDHENMFWYRQDPGLGLRLIYFSYDVKMKEKGDIPEGYSVSREKKERFSLILESASTNQTSMYLCASSSLGWDRGRSEQYFGPGTRLTVT.

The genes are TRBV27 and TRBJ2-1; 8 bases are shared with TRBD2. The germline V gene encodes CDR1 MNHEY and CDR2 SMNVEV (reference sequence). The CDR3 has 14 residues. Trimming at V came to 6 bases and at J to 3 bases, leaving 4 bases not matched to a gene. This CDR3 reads CASRRAGVYNEQFF. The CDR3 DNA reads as TGTGCCAGCAGGAGAGCGGGAGTCTACAATGAGCAGTTCTTC.

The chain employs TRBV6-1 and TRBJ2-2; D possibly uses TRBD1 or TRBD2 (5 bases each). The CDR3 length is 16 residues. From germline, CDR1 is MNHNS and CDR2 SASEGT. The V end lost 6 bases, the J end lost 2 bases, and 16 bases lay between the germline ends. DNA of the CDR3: TGTGCCAGCAGAGAACAAGGAGGACATAACACCGGGGAGCTGTTTTTT. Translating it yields CASREQGGHNTGELFF.

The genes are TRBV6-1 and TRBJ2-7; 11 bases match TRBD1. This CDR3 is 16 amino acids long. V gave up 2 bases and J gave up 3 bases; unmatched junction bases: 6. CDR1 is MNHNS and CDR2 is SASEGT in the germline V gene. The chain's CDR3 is CASSEIVGTGGYEQYF. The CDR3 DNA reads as TGTGCCAGCAGTGAAATCGTCGGGACAGGGGGCTACGAGCAGTACTTC.

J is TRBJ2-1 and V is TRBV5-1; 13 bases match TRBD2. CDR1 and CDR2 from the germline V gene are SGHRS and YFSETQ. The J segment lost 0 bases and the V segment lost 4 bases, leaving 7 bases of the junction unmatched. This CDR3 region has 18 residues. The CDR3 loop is CASSRMTSGRFSYNEQFF. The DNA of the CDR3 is TGCGCCAGCAGCCGGATGACTAGCGGGAGGTTCTCCTACAATGAGCAGTTCTTC.

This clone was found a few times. CDR3 nucleotide sequence: TGTGCCAGCAGCTTCTCCTCCTACGAGCAGTACTTC. Encoded protein: CASSFSSYEQYF. The chain joins TRBV7-2 to TRBJ2-7, with D unresolved. Trimming stripped 3 bases from V and 0 bases from J, with 3 bases between. Germline V CDR1 and CDR2: SGHTA, FQGNSA. The CDR3 consists of 12 residues.

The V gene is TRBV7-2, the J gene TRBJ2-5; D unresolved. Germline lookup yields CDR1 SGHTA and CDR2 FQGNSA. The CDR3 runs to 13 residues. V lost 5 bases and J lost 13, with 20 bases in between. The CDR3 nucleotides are TGTGCCAGCAGCCATAGGACCGGACCCTCCTCGTACTTC. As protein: CASSHRTGPSSYF.